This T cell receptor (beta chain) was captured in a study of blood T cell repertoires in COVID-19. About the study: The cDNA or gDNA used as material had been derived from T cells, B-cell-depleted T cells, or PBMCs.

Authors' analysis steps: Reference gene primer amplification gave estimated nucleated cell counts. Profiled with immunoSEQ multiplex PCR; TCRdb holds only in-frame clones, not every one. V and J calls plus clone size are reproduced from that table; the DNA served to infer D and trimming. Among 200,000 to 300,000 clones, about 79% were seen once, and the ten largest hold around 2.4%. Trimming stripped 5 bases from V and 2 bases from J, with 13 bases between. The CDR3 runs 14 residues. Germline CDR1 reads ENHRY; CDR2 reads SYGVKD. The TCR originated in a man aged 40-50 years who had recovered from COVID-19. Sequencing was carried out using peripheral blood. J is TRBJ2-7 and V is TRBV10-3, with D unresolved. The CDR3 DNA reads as TGTGCCATCAGTATGGGTGACAAAGCCTACGAGCAGTACTTC. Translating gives CAISMGDKAYEQYF.